This section outlines one T cell receptor beta chain sequence together with its context. The germline gene is not matched at one end of the junction; a read error may be the cause. A modified ARM-PCR protocol with three rounds of nested PCR amplified TCRbeta. MiXCR was run by TCRdb on the multiplex PCR reads, yielding one entry per CDR3 protein. This sample has 100,000 to 150,000 distinct CDR3 sequences, with 66% found just once. The germline gives CDR1 SGHKS, CDR2 YYEKEE (reference sequence). The CDR3 runs 14 residues. These data are taken from a study of tumor and adjacent non-tumor tissue in lung cancer. RNA was extracted from bulk tissue without any cell sorting.

This chain joins TRBV5-5 and TRBJ2-7; possible D gene TRBD1, 5 bases. The sequence derives from a man aged 25 to 40 with non-small cell lung cancer. The material sequenced was lung tumor tissue. The CDR3 region has the DNA TGTGCCTGCAGCAACCGACAGACACCAAACGAACAGTACTTC. Its protein product is CACSNRQTPNEQYF.